Below, 25 T cell receptor beta chains from the same sample are listed, as sequenced in a study of long-term antiretroviral therapy in people with HIV. Samples were assayed with immunoSEQ v3.0 at survey level. Libraries were prepared by immunoSEQ multiplex PCR; TCRdb keeps only in-frame clonotypes and omits some of them. The data hold tens of thousands of clones, with roughly 95% observed a single time. The sample was unsorted PBMCs, taken 3.7 years after starting antiretroviral therapy. All receptors derive from a woman aged 50 to 60 with HIV.

J is TRBJ1-6 and V is TRBV6-6, with TRBD1 as a possible D gene (5 bases). Germline V gene data show CDR1 as MNHNY and CDR2 as SVGAGI (reference sequence). The CDR3 consists of 15 residues. The ends were cut back, 5 bases at V and 6 bases at J, with 14 bases in the middle. The CDR3 reads CASSPGPARNSPLHF. The CDR3 DNA sequence: TGTGCCAGCAGTCCGGGGCCGGCCCGTAATTCACCCCTCCACTTT.

The CDR3 nucleotides read TGTGCCAGCAGTGACTACAGGGAGTCCCGTTCCAATGAGCAGTTCTTC. Its protein product is CASSDYRESRSNEQFF. The chain employs TRBV6-1 and TRBJ2-1; tentative D call: TRBD1 (6 bases). Germline V lookup: CDR1 MNHNS, CDR2 SASEGT. The CDR3 loop spans 16 amino acids. Deletions cut 3 bases from V and 6 bases from J, with 18 bases between.

The CDR3 reads CATSRDRTLQPQHF. CDR3 DNA: TGTGCCACCAGCAGGGATCGGACCCTTCAGCCCCAGCATTTT. The rearrangement uses TRBV15 and TRBJ1-5; the D is unclear. V was pared by 3 bases and J by 6 bases, with 12 bases between. The CDR3 runs to 14 residues. The V gene's germline CDR1 is LNHNV and CDR2 YYDKDF (reference sequence).

A few counts support this clone. This sequence joins TRBV19 and TRBJ1-5, with D possibly being TRBD1 (5 bases). V lost 5 bases and J lost 0, with 14 bases in between. CDR3 length: 16 residues. The germline gives CDR1 LNHDA, CDR2 SQIVND (reference sequence). The CDR3 bases are TGTGCCAGTAGTCTTGGGGCAGGAGATAGCAATCAGCCCCAGCATTTT. Its protein is CASSLGAGDSNQPQHF.

This clone was detected only once. This chain links TRBV5-1 with TRBJ2-7; D gene ambiguous. Germline V gives CDR1 SGHRS, CDR2 YFSETQ. The V end lost 0 bases, the J end lost 2 bases, and 9 bases lay between the germline ends. The CDR3 covers 14 residues. The CDR3 nucleotides read TGCGCCAGCAGCTTGGGGCGCGCCACCTACGAGCAGTACTTC. Translating it yields CASSLGRATYEQYF.

The chain carries TRBV19 and TRBJ1-1, with 7 bases aligning to TRBD1. CDR3 length: 14 residues. Looked up from germline, CDR1 is LNHDA and CDR2 is SQIVND (reference sequence). Losses at the gene ends were 7 bases for V and 2 bases for J; bases not matched to a gene: 7. This CDR3 is CASTLTGSNTEAFF. The DNA of the CDR3 is TGTGCCAGTACCCTGACAGGGAGTAACACTGAAGCTTTCTTT.

The chain links TRBV20-1 to TRBJ2-1; D gene ambiguous. With 4 bases removed from V and 7 bases from J, the gap between germline ends came to 5 bases. The CDR3 length is 10 residues. The germline CDR1 and CDR2 sequences are DFQATT and SNEGSKA (reference sequence). The CDR3 is CSATGNEQFF. The CDR3 nucleotides are TGCAGTGCTACCGGTAATGAGCAGTTCTTC.

In DNA form, the CDR3 reads TGTGCCAGCAGCCGGTTAGCGGGGGGAACAGATACGCAGTATTTT. Translated, it gives CASSRLAGGTDTQYF. J is TRBJ2-3 and V is TRBV6-5, with 10 bases lining up with TRBD2. The ends lost 6 bases at V and 3 bases at J; junction bases unmatched: 6. The V gene's germline CDR1 is MNHEY and CDR2 SVGAGI. This CDR3 spans 15 amino acids.

This rearrangement joins TRBV19 to TRBJ1-1, with D maybe TRBD1 (6 bases). The germline V gene has CDR1 LNHDA and CDR2 SQIVND (reference sequence). This CDR3 comprises 15 residues. Trimming took 2 bases from V and 2 from J, leaving 12 bases between them. CDR3 DNA: TGTGCCAGTAGTATATCGGGGGGCGACAACACTGAAGCTTTCTTT. Translating gives CASSISGGDNTEAFF.

The chain has TRBV7-3 and TRBJ1-5; no firm D call. The CDR3 contains 13 residues. V lost 0 bases and J lost 7, with 7 bases in between. Germline CDR1 reads SGHTA; CDR2 reads FQGTGA. This chain's CDR3 is CASSLTTEQPQHF. The CDR3 DNA is TGTGCCAGCAGCTTAACTACAGAGCAGCCCCAGCATTTT.

The chain links TRBV7-2 to TRBJ2-3; D is undetermined. Germline CDR1 and CDR2: SGHTA and FQGNSA. The CDR3 totals 12 residues. The V end was cut by 5 bases, the J end by 2 bases, with 5 bases between. The CDR3 DNA is TGTGCCAGCAGCCTATCCACAGATACGCAGTATTTT. Translation: CASSLSTDTQYF.

This clone appeared once. The gene calls are TRBV12-5 and TRBJ1-2; D possibly corresponds to TRBD1 (5 bases). Trimming cost V 1 base and J 8 bases, with 14 bases left between them. Germline V gene lookup returns CDR1 LGHNT and CDR2 FRNRAP. This CDR3 has 14 residues. The CDR3 spells CASGLDPGRAGYTF. The CDR3 region has the DNA TGTGCTAGTGGTTTGGATCCGGGACGGGCGGGCTACACCTTC.

Remarks on this clone: One junction end disagrees with the germline gene, perhaps due to a read error. The J gene is TRBJ2-6, the V gene TRBV7-7, with D perhaps matching TRBD1 (6 bases). Germline V gene sequence: CDR1 SSHAT, CDR2 FNYEAQ (reference sequence). The length of the CDR3 is 16 residues. CDR3 protein: CASSVQGIGGANVLTF. The CDR3 DNA reads TGTGCTAGCAGCGTACAGGGAATTGGCGGGGCCAACGTCCTGACTTTC. Full variable domain (rest looked up from reference TRBV7-7 and TRBJ2-6): GAGVSQSPRYKVTKRGQDVTLRCDPISSHATLYWYQQALGQGPEFLTYFNYEAQPDKSGLPSDRFSAERPEGSISTLTIQRTEQRDSAMYRCASSVQGIGGANVLTFGAGSRLTVL.

The genes are TRBV6-5 and TRBJ1-1; tentative D call: TRBD1 (5 bases). This CDR3 is built from 15 residues. V lost 0 bases to trimming and J lost 5 bases, with 13 bases between them. Germline CDR1 MNHEY, CDR2 SVGAGI. CDR3 in DNA: TGTGCCAGCAGTTACTCCGGGGTGAGGGGTACTGAAGCTTTCTTT. This codes for CASSYSGVRGTEAFF.

The rearrangement links TRBV5-1 to TRBJ1-5, with no clear D. Per germline, CDR1 SGHRS and CDR2 YFSETQ. V was cut by 4 bases and J by 0 bases, with 8 bases left in between. The CDR3 sequence is 14 residues long. The CDR3 bases are TGCGCCAGCAGCCCGGACGATAGCAATCAGCCCCAGCATTTT. Residues: CASSPDDSNQPQHF.

This rearrangement joins TRBV27 to TRBJ2-1; 8 nucleotides align to TRBD1. CDR3 size: 13 residues. Per the germline V gene, CDR1 is MNHEY and CDR2 is SMNVEV (reference sequence). With V trimmed by 2 bases and J by 7 bases, 1 base remained unmatched. The CDR3 sequence is CASSLGQGNEQFF. The CDR3 coding sequence is TGTGCCAGCAGTTTAGGACAGGGTAATGAGCAGTTCTTC.

The V call is TRBV7-8, the J call TRBJ2-7; D remains unclear. V was pared by 1 base and J by 7 bases, with 11 bases between. This CDR3 spans 13 amino acids. Per germline, CDR1 SGHVS and CDR2 FQNEAQ. In nucleotides, the CDR3 is TGTGCCAGCAGCTTAGGTTCGTTGGGGGAGCAGTACTTC. This gives the protein CASSLGSLGEQYF.

The chain uses TRBV4-2 and TRBJ2-5; 10 nucleotides line up with TRBD1. CDR1 is LGHNA and CDR2 is YNFKEQ in the germline V gene. The CDR3 has 15 residues. V was pared by 3 bases and J by 3 bases, with 4 bases of the junction left unmatched. The CDR3 protein is CASSQPGTGEETQYF. DNA of the CDR3: TGTGCCAGCAGCCAGCCCGGGACAGGGGAAGAGACCCAGTACTTC.

This chain uses TRBV2 with TRBJ1-5; the match to TRBD1 covers 9 bases. V lost 6 bases and J lost 6; bases outside the gene matches: 6. The length of the CDR3 is 14 residues. Looked up from germline, CDR1 is SNHLY and CDR2 is FYNNEI. The CDR3 nucleotides read TGTGCCAGCAGCCTGGGACAGGGAGGTCAGCCCCAGCATTTT. Its protein product is CASSLGQGGQPQHF.

The V call is TRBV27, the J call TRBJ1-5; D unresolved. The V and J ends lost 1 base and 3 bases respectively, with 10 bases between them. The CDR3 runs to 15 residues. CDR1 is MNHEY, CDR2 SMNVEV, per germline (reference sequence). CDR3 sequence (DNA): TGTGCCAGCAGTTTATTGTCAGAGTACAATCAGCCCCAGCATTTT. Amino acid sequence: CASSLLSEYNQPQHF.

The chain employs TRBV27 and TRBJ1-6; D is unclear. The CDR3 is 17 residues long. CDR1 and CDR2 (germline): MNHEY, SMNVEV (reference sequence). The V end lost 2 bases, the J end lost 3 bases, and 14 bases lay between the germline ends. CDR3 loop: CASSLGSSPNYNSPLHF. As DNA, the CDR3 is TGTGCCAGCAGTTTAGGCAGCTCCCCTAACTATAATTCACCCCTCCACTTT.

The V and J genes are TRBV9 and TRBJ2-1; weak D call: TRBD2 (6 bases). CDR3 length equals 16 residues. Trimming stripped 0 bases from V and 1 base from J, with 11 bases between. Germline V gene sequence: CDR1 SGDLS, CDR2 YYNGEE. The CDR3 here is CASSVETGVSYNEQFF. The CDR3 DNA reads TGTGCCAGCAGCGTAGAGACGGGGGTTTCCTACAATGAGCAGTTCTTC.

The chain recombines TRBV5-1 with TRBJ2-7; 9 bases are shared with TRBD1. Germline assignment: CDR1 SGHRS and CDR2 YFSETQ. The V gene end was trimmed by 0 bases and the J gene end by 2 bases; junction bases not matched to a gene: 0. CDR3 size: 14 residues. The CDR3 DNA reads as TGCGCCAGCAGCTTGGGACAGGGGGCCTACGAGCAGTACTTC. It specifies CASSLGQGAYEQYF.

Details on this clone: At one of its ends the junction is not consistent with the germline gene, which may arise from a read error. CDR3 region: CASSHAASANTGELFF. The DNA for the CDR3 is TGTGCTAGCAGCCATGCAGCTAGCGCGAACACCGGGGAGCTGTTTTTT. This chain connects TRBV7-7 to TRBJ2-2; D may be TRBD2 (6 bases). CDR3 size: 16 residues. Germline CDR1 is SSHAT and CDR2 is FNYEAQ (reference sequence).

The chain recombines TRBV5-1 with TRBJ2-1, with D unresolved. V lost 0 bases to trimming and J lost 8 bases, with 9 bases between them. The CDR3 covers 13 residues. Looked up from germline, CDR1 is SGHRS and CDR2 is YFSETQ. The CDR3 reads CASSLALRDEQFF. The CDR3 coding sequence is TGCGCCAGCAGCTTGGCCTTAAGGGATGAGCAGTTCTTC.